This entry features one T cell receptor beta chain sequence. The antigen remains undetermined. Stable hyperthyroidism: no ophthalmopathy progression over 18 months of follow-up. Trimming left V 4 bases short and J 2 bases short, with 11 bases between. This CDR3 region has 14 residues. From germline, CDR1 is SGHDN and CDR2 FVKESK. The sample comes from a study of T cells in Graves' hyperthyroidism and ophthalmopathy. Study background: Peripheral blood was secured at the point of initial diagnosis, before any treatment. Points from the study as a whole: A median roughly 6.6 months before onset, the model predicted ophthalmopathy.

RNA transcripts were the template for amplifying TCR beta CDR3 regions. The HTBI primer set was used in a first-round RT-PCR of the TCR CDR3. TCRdb independently ran MiXCR on the multiplex PCR reads; one entry per CDR3 protein. The sample lists over 650,000 distinct CDR3 sequences, about 17% occurring once. The chain combines TRBV14 with TRBJ1-1, with D hard to call. The sample comprised blood. The clonotype was recovered from a young man with Graves' hyperthyroidism. CDR3 residues: CASSPLGRNTEAFF. The CDR3 nucleotides are TGTGCCAGCAGCCCCTTAGGACGTAACACTGAAGCTTTCTTT.